The 18 T cell receptor beta chains presented below share a single source sample, sequenced in a study of OX40 agonist ivuxolimab in advanced cancers. TCRdb's table, derived via immunoSEQ multiplex PCR, lists solely in-frame clones and lacks some. In the table there are roughly 57,000 clones, about 90% of which are singletons. This specimen consisted of CD4+ or CD8+ T cells sorted from blood, obtained in a trial of the OX40 agonist ivuxolimab. These receptors came from an adult with an advanced solid tumor such as melanoma, head and neck, liver or kidney cancer.

V usage is TRBV11-2 and J usage is TRBJ1-5, with D possibly being TRBD1 (6 bases). Germline lookup yields CDR1 SGHAT and CDR2 FQNNGV. The V end was cut by 1 base, the J end by 4 bases, with 14 bases between. The CDR3 extends over 16 amino acids. The CDR3 region is CASSLGPGVPNQPQHF. As DNA, the CDR3 is TGTGCCAGCAGCTTAGGGCCAGGGGTTCCAAATCAGCCCCAGCATTTT. Supplemented by reference TRBV11-2 and TRBJ1-5, the full variable domain reads EAGVAQSPRYKIIEKRQSVAFWCNPISGHATLYWYQQILGQGPKLLIQFQNNGVVDDSQLPKDRFSAERLKGVDSTLKIQPAKLEDSAVYLCASSLGPGVPNQPQHFGDGTRLSIL.

This clone has just one count. The chain joins TRBV28 to TRBJ2-5; 7 bases fit TRBD1. J was trimmed by 1 base and V by 6 bases; bases with no gene match: 5. CDR3 size: 14 residues. The germline CDR1 and CDR2 sequences are MDHEN and SYDVKM. The CDR3 DNA is TGTGCCAGCAGCCGGGACAGCTCCCAAGAGACCCAGTACTTC. This translates into CASSRDSSQETQYF.

The rearrangement links TRBV20-1 to TRBJ1-1; D uncertain. Germline V CDR1 and CDR2: DFQATT, SNEGSKA (reference sequence). CDR3 length: 11 residues. The V and J ends lost 1 base and 8 bases respectively, with 8 bases between them. The chain's CDR3 is CSARGLKEAFF. The CDR3 nucleotides are TGCAGTGCTAGAGGTTTAAAAGAAGCTTTCTTT.

The rearrangement uses TRBV7-9 and TRBJ2-2, with D hard to call. V was clipped by 5 bases and J by 6 bases, with 10 bases between them. Germline V CDR1 and CDR2: SEHNR, FQNEAQ (reference sequence). CDR3 length: 13 residues. CDR3 bases: TGTGCCAGCAGCCGCTTAAGTTCCGGGGAGCTGTTTTTT. Protein sequence: CASSRLSSGELFF.

The chain links TRBV30 to TRBJ2-3, with 12 bases matching TRBD2. The CDR3 length is 15 residues. Germline trimming cut 2 bases from V and 6 bases from J; bases unmatched to any gene: 6. Germline lookup yields CDR1 GTSNPN and CDR2 SVGIG (reference sequence). The CDR3 nucleotides are TGTGCCTGGAGTCTAGCGGGAGGGCCGGGGGATACGCAGTATTTT. Amino acid sequence: CAWSLAGGPGDTQYF.

The genes are TRBV2 and TRBJ1-5, with 9 positions matching TRBD1. J lost 2 bases, V lost 7 bases, and 6 bases had no gene match. The CDR3 covers 15 residues. CDR1 and CDR2 from the germline V gene are SNHLY and FYNNEI. DNA of the CDR3: TGTGCCAGCACACAACAGGGGGCAGGCAATCAGCCCCAGCATTTT. This encodes CASTQQGAGNQPQHF.

The V and J genes are TRBV7-8 and TRBJ2-7; D is tentatively TRBD1 or TRBD2 (5 bases each). V lost 3 bases and J lost 12, with 30 bases in between. The germline CDR1 and CDR2 sequences are SGHVS and FQNEAQ. The length of the CDR3 is 17 residues. In DNA form, the CDR3 reads TGTGCCAGCAGCTTTCTGGGCTACCTGGTTCCCAAACCCGGGGCGTACTTC. Protein: CASSFLGYLVPKPGAYF.

The chain has TRBV28 and TRBJ1-1; 7 bases fit TRBD1. CDR3 length: 17 amino acids. The germline CDR1 and CDR2 sequences are MDHEN and SYDVKM. Unmatched junction bases numbered 17, after V lost 5 bases and J lost 5 bases. The CDR3 region has the DNA TGTGCCAGCAGTCCGGCATCTCGGACAGGTCGAGAGACTGAAGCTTTCTTT. Its protein is CASSPASRTGRETEAFF. Together with reference TRBV28 and TRBJ1-1, the CDR3 gives the full variable domain: DVKVTQSSRYLVKRTGEKVFLECVQDMDHENMFWYRQDPGLGLRLIYFSYDVKMKEKGDIPEGYSVSREKKERFSLILESASTNQTSMYLCASSPASRTGRETEAFFGQGTRLTVV.

Comments on this clone: Other DNA sequences from this sample encode an identical CDR3 as well. This chain connects TRBV5-4 to TRBJ1-3; tentative D call: TRBD1 (5 bases). CDR3 size: 14 residues. Deletions cut 4 bases from V and 4 bases from J, with 12 bases between. Germline CDR1 reads SGHNT; CDR2 reads YYREEE (reference sequence). The CDR3 loop is CASSVDRSGNTIYF. In DNA, the CDR3 is TGTGCCAGCAGCGTAGACAGATCCGGAAACACCATATATTTT.

The chain has TRBV11-1 and TRBJ2-7; the D is unclear. The CDR3 has 12 residues. Germline CDR1 SGHAT, CDR2 FQDESV (reference sequence). The V end lost 4 bases, the J end lost 4 bases, and 8 bases lay between the germline ends. CDR3 residues: CASSSDIYEQYF. In DNA, the CDR3 is TGTGCCAGCAGCTCAGACATTTACGAGCAGTACTTC.

The chain uses TRBV7-6 and TRBJ2-6; D ambiguous. Germline V CDR1 and CDR2: SGHVS, FNYEAQ. CDR3 length equals 16 residues. The ends were cut back, 5 bases at V and 4 bases at J, with 15 bases in the middle. CDR3 sequence (DNA): TGTGCCAGCAGCAAGGAGTTAGGCGAGGGGGCCAACGTCCTGACTTTC. This codes for CASSKELGEGANVLTF.

The chain joins TRBV18 to TRBJ2-3, with unresolved D. The germline V gene encodes CDR1 KGHSH and CDR2 LQKENI. V shed 8 bases and J shed 2 bases, with 17 bases lying between them. The CDR3 has 15 amino acids. The CDR3 spells CASRKQSSSTDTQYF. Here the CDR3 DNA reads TGTGCCAGCAGGAAACAGTCCTCCTCCACAGATACGCAGTATTTT.

The chain couples TRBV5-6 to TRBJ1-1; D not resolved. The V gene lost 2 bases and the J gene lost 6 bases, with 14 bases spanning the gap. The CDR3 is 14 amino acids. Germline-derived CDR1 and CDR2 are SGHDT and YYEEEE. CDR3 region: CASSFEIPGAEAFF. CDR3 DNA: TGTGCCAGCAGCTTTGAGATCCCCGGCGCTGAAGCTTTCTTT.

The J gene is TRBJ2-1, the V gene TRBV28; maybe TRBD1 (6 bases). Germline V gene sequence: CDR1 MDHEN, CDR2 SYDVKM. The CDR3 runs 11 residues. Trimming took off 7 bases at V and 6 bases at J, with 7 bases between the two ends. CDR3 in amino acids: CASKDSNEQFF. The CDR3 DNA sequence: TGTGCCAGCAAGGACAGCAATGAGCAGTTCTTC.

For the CDR3, the DNA is TGTGCCAGCAGGAAGACGGATATCCAGAAGTACTTC. Its translation: CASRKTDIQKYF. The chain recombines TRBV28 with TRBJ2-5; D is unresolved. This CDR3 spans 12 amino acids. The V end was cut by 6 bases, the J end by 12 bases, with 17 bases between. Germline-derived CDR1 and CDR2 are MDHEN and SYDVKM.

This clone was observed a handful of times. The J gene is TRBJ1-4, the V gene TRBV7-9; 7 bases agree with TRBD1. From germline, CDR1 is SEHNR and CDR2 FQNEAQ (reference sequence). The CDR3 has 16 amino acids. After removal of 4 bases from V and 0 bases from J, the junction contained 5 bases not matched to a gene. The CDR3, as DNA: TGTGCCAGCAGCTCGTCCGGGACAGCAACTAATGAAAAACTGTTTTTT. As protein: CASSSSGTATNEKLFF.

The V and J genes are TRBV20-1 and TRBJ1-2, with D possibly matching TRBD1 (6 bases). Germline V CDR1 and CDR2: DFQATT, SNEGSKA (reference sequence). This CDR3 is 11 amino acids long. In DNA form, the CDR3 reads TGCAGACTAGGGGGGATTCGTGGCTACACCTTC. Its protein product is CRLGGIRGYTF.

The rearrangement links TRBV7-3 to TRBJ2-1; unclear D gene. The length of the CDR3 is 14 residues. Germline loops: CDR1 SGHTA, CDR2 FQGTGA. The V end was cut by 0 bases, the J end by 9 bases, with 12 bases between. The CDR3 nucleotides read TGTGCCAGCAGCTTAACGGGCGGCCACCGTGAGCAGTTCTTC. This codes for CASSLTGGHREQFF.